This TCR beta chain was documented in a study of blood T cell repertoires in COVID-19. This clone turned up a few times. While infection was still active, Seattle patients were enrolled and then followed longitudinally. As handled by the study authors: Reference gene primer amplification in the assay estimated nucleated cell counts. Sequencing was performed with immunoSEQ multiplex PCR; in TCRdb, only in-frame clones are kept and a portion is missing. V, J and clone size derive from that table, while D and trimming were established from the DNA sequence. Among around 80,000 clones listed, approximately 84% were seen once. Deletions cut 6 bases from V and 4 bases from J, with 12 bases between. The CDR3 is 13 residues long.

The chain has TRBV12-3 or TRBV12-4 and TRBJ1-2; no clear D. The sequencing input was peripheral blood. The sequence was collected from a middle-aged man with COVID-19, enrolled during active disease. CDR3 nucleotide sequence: TGTGCCAGCAGCTACGACATCGGCTATGGCTACACCTTC. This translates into CASSYDIGYGYTF.